The sequence of this T cell receptor beta chain was determined in a study of cytomegalovirus exposure and HLA in healthy donors. Turning to the study itself: Previous work identified roughly 120 million unique TCR beta sequences from 200 million or so T cells. Study-level findings and limits: Cytomegalovirus status was reportedly diagnosed by the classifier with high specificity and sensitivity. Testing in vitro showed a few CMV-associated chains specific for CMV antigens. A later analysis reportedly found that, within productive TCRs, an Asian-associated ancestry cluster had fewer N-insertions than the mean observed across the roughly 630 donors.

PCR used 60 Vbeta primers and 13 Jbeta primers. Sequencing was performed with immunoSEQ multiplex PCR; in TCRdb, only in-frame clones are kept and a portion is missing. The sample has more than 150,000 clones, roughly four fifths seen once. V lost 5 bases, J lost 7 bases, and 6 bases stayed unmatched. The germline V gene encodes CDR1 SGHAT and CDR2 FQNNGV. The CDR3 runs 15 residues. About this clone itself: Its antigen is not identified.

The rearrangement links TRBV11-2 to TRBJ2-1, with TRBD1 identical over 12 bases. This TCR was recovered from a woman between 25 and 40 years old in good health and CMV-seronegative. The sample taken for sequencing was PBMCs. The CDR3 DNA follows: TGTGCCAGCAGCATGGGACAGGGGGCGGGGAATGAGCAGTTCTTC. Encoded protein: CASSMGQGAGNEQFF.